This T cell receptor beta chain was captured in a study of blood T cell repertoires in COVID-19. Turning to the study itself: Sources were T cells, B-cell-depleted T cells, or PBMCs; the material itself was cDNA or gDNA.

Donors were grouped by their self-reported clinical history. All recovered Cohort 3 donors got two negative PCRs, got clearance, or saw symptom resolution. Original analysis: By means of reference gene primer amplification, nucleated cell counts were estimated. Sequencing used immunoSEQ multiplex PCR; TCRdb keeps in-frame clones, though not all of them. V, J and clone size reflect that table, while D and trimming were determined from the DNA. The sample lists about 330,000 clones, more than 90% occurring once. Germline values: CDR1 SGHVS, CDR2 FNYEAQ. This CDR3 region has 15 residues. The V segment lost 4 bases and the J segment 5 bases; nucleotides outside the gene matches: 7.

The rearrangement joins TRBV7-6 to TRBJ2-5; TRBD2 matches at 10 bases. The origin of this receptor is a woman aged 25-40 years who had recovered from COVID-19. What was sequenced was PBMCs or T cells enriched from blood (not recorded which). CDR3 sequence reads: CASSSGTSVSETQYF. The DNA for the CDR3 is TGTGCCAGCAGCTCCGGGACTAGCGTATCCGAGACCCAGTACTTC.